Listed below are T cell receptor beta chains from one sample, sequenced in a study of molecular identifiers for immune sequencing clone quantification. TCRdb reprocessed the PCR reads with MiXCR, giving one entry per CDR3 protein. The sample records some 320,000 distinct CDR3 sequences, over 20% being singletons. Source material: naive CD8+ T cells from blood, with Jurkat cell RNA spiked in. The receptors shown here come from a human donor in good health. Some libraries in this study had Jurkat cell RNA spiked in. Each CDR3 is given with its conserved first and last residue. A D gene is named only where the DNA matches it firmly. The size entry is marked missing in some rows and otherwise reads once, few, many or a size class.

NA	TRBD1	TRBV27	TRBJ2-7	CASKSGGNEQYF	TGTGCCAGCAAATCAGGGGGAAACGAGCAGTACTTC
many	NA	TRBV5-6	TRBJ2-2	CASSRSEAGELFF	TGTGCCAGCAGCCGAAGCGAGGCCGGGGAGCTGTTTTTT
many	NA	TRBV19	TRBJ2-1	CASSTDSFTYNEQFF	TGTGCCAGTAGTACGGACAGCTTTACCTACAATGAGCAGTTCTTC
few	NA	TRBV28	TRBJ2-3	CASTIGGRTDETTLTDTQYF	TGTGCCAGCACCATAGGGGGTCGAACAGACGAAACCACCCTCACAGATACGCAGTATTTT
NA	NA	TRBV19	TRBJ2-3	CASSIGWATLTDTQYF	TGTGCCAGTAGTATTGGCTGGGCAACTCTCACAGATACGCAGTATTTT
few	TRBD1	TRBV11-2	TRBJ2-3	CASSSRTGGKWGTDTQYF	TGTGCCAGCAGCTCCCGGACAGGGGGCAAATGGGGCACAGATACGCAGTATTTT
NA	TRBD1	TRBV10-3	TRBJ2-7	CAISEWDSNYEQYF	TGTGCCATCAGTGAGTGGGACAGTAACTACGAGCAGTACTTC
many	NA	TRBV4-3	TRBJ1-6	CASSQDWGGGISPLHF	TGCGCCAGCAGCCAAGATTGGGGGGGAGGCATTTCACCCCTCCACTTT
many	NA	TRBV7-9	TRBJ2-5	CASSLAFGETQYF	TGTGCCAGCAGCTTAGCGTTCGGAGAGACCCAGTACTTC
many	NA	TRBV7-9	TRBJ2-1	CARGDGQYNEQFF	TGTGCCAGGGGGGACGGCCAGTACAATGAGCAGTTCTTC
many	NA	TRBV24-1	TRBJ2-2	CATSEQGQNTGELFF	TGTGCCACCAGTGAGCAGGGACAGAACACCGGGGAGCTGTTTTTT
many	NA	TRBV4-3	TRBJ2-7	CASSQAGPAGAYEQYF	TGCGCCAGCAGCCAAGCGGGTCCAGCGGGCGCCTACGAGCAGTACTTC
NA	NA	TRBV19	TRBJ1-5	CASSIQGSQPQHF	TGTGCCAGTAGTATTCAGGGGAGTCAGCCCCAGCATTTT
NA	NA	TRBV6-2/TRBV6-3	TRBJ2-7	CASSYPTAAGRAYEQYF	TGTGCCAGCAGTTACCCGACGGCAGCGGGTAGAGCCTACGAGCAGTACTTC